This TCR beta chain comes out of a study of T cells after posttransplantation cyclophosphamide. Controls had myeloablative marrow grafts with methotrexate and calcineurin inhibitor, sampled at 1 year. Study-wide findings and caveats: Recipient CMV seropositivity and CMV reactivation strongly tracked TRB clonality. Skin or GI-infiltrating T cells shared few TRB sequences with blood. Later blood repertoires were often dominated by clones from the donor CD8+ memory compartment.

Regarding this clone: Its antigen is still unknown.

Germline V gives CDR1 SQVTM, CDR2 ANQGSEA. The CDR3 runs to 14 residues. V trimming: 6 bases; J trimming: 0 bases; junction bases outside the gene matches: 8. The protocol was immunoSEQ multiplex PCR, while the TCRdb copy is restricted to in-frame clones and leaves out a portion. The table lists approximately 12,000 clones, roughly four fifths of them singletons. The V and J genes are TRBV29-1 and TRBJ2-7; 7 bases align to TRBD1. The source of this sequence is a male patient aged 30 to 40 who received an allogeneic stem cell transplant from an unrelated donor, was CMV-positive, and had acute GVHD only. Some T cells could come from the graft donor. The sequencing here drew on PBMCs, taken about 370 days after allogeneic stem cell transplant with calcineurin inhibitor and methotrexate. CDR3 nucleotides: TGCAGCGTGAAGGTGGACAGGATCTCCTACGAGCAGTACTTC. Translated, it gives CSVKVDRISYEQYF.